These T cell receptor beta chains were read from a single sample in a study of OX40 agonist ivuxolimab in advanced cancers. The protocol was immunoSEQ multiplex PCR, while the TCRdb copy is restricted to in-frame clones and leaves out a portion. In the table there are some 96,000 clones, roughly 90% of which are singletons. Material: CD4+ or CD8+ T cells sorted from blood, obtained in a trial of the OX40 agonist ivuxolimab. The source is an adult with an advanced solid tumor such as melanoma, head and neck, liver or kidney cancer. CDR3s include the opening cysteine and the closing phenylalanine or tryptophan. D genes are given only for firm matches. Expanded clones get a size class; other rows say once, few or many, or leave the size out.

>TRBJ2-6|.|TRBV30|15|.
CAWTAQSTGANVLTF
TGTGCCTGGACCGCACAGAGTACTGGGGCCAACGTCCTGACTTTC
>TRBJ2-5|.|TRBV20-1|11|.
CSARSEETQYF
TGCAGTGCTAGATCAGAGGAGACCCAGTACTTC
>TRBJ2-4|.|TRBV21-1|16|.
CASSKVSSAVKNIQYF
TGTGCCAGCAGCAAAGTTTCCTCCGCCGTTAAAAACATTCAGTACTTC
>TRBJ1-4|.|TRBV14|15|.
CASSQGTSTNEKLFF
TGTGCCAGCAGCCAAGGAACCTCTACTAATGAAAAACTGTTTTTT
>TRBJ2-7|few|TRBV5-4|18|TRBD2
CASSPPGTSGPAPYEQYF
TGTGCCAGCAGCCCACCCGGGACTAGCGGGCCGGCTCCCTACGAGCAGTACTTC
>TRBJ2-3|.|TRBV6-5|15|.
CASSPQRKKWGGAHF
TGTGCCAGCAGTCCCCAGCGGAAAAAGTGGGGGGGGGCACATTTT
>TRBJ2-3|.|TRBV11-2|16|.
CASSRNMRGGTDTQYF
TGTGCCAGCAGCCGAAACATGCGGGGAGGTACAGATACGCAGTATTTT
>TRBJ2-7|.|TRBV5-1|18|TRBD2
CASSLGVWREGLPYEQYF
TGCGCCAGCAGCTTGGGGGTATGGCGGGAGGGGCTCCCCTACGAGCAGTACTTC
>TRBJ2-1|.|TRBV6-6|15|TRBD2
CASSYQGERGHEQFF
TGTGCCAGCAGTTACCAGGGCGAGCGGGGTCATGAGCAGTTCTTC
>TRBJ2-1|.|TRBV2|14|.
CASSETRLGNEQFF
TGTGCCAGCAGTGAGACTCGACTAGGCAATGAGCAGTTCTTC
>TRBJ1-1|.|TRBV7-9|13|.
CASIGQSYTEAFF
TGTGCCAGTATTGGACAGTCTTACACTGAAGCTTTCTTT
>TRBJ1-1|few|TRBV5-4|15|.
CASSLEGQGNTEAFF
TGTGCCAGCAGCTTGGAGGGTCAGGGTAACACTGAAGCTTTCTTT
>TRBJ2-3|.|TRBV10-3|16|.
CAISETRQIGADTQYF
TGTGCCATCAGTGAGACAAGACAGATTGGTGCGGATACGCAGTATTTT
>TRBJ1-6|.|TRBV30|16|TRBD1
CAWSTPGQGAYSPLHF
TGTGCCTGGAGTACACCGGGACAGGGGGCTTATTCACCCCTCCACTTT
>TRBJ2-2|.|TRBV7-3|18|TRBD1
CASSRGTEGRGNTGELFF
TGTGCCAGCAGCCGAGGGACAGAGGGAAGGGGAAACACCGGGGAGCTGTTTTTT
>TRBJ2-5|.|TRBV7-3|14|TRBD2
CASSLSGGQETQYF
TGTGCCAGCAGCTTATCGGGGGGCCAAGAGACCCAGTACTTC
>TRBJ2-3|.|TRBV5-1|15|TRBD2
CASSLGLAGINTQYF
TGCGCCAGCAGCTTGGGACTAGCGGGAATAAATACGCAGTATTTT
>TRBJ2-7|.|TRBV30|13|.
CAGGWGGSYEQYF
TGTGCCGGGGGTTGGGGAGGCTCCTACGAGCAGTACTTC
>TRBJ1-2|.|TRBV18|16|TRBD1
CASSESPGTGAGGYTF
TGTGCCAGCTCAGAAAGTCCCGGGACAGGGGCCGGTGGCTACACCTTC
>TRBJ2-7|.|TRBV10-3|21|TRBD2
CAISESPIGTSGRSISYEQYF
TGTGCCATCAGTGAGTCGCCAATAGGGACTAGCGGGAGATCCATTTCCTACGAGCAGTACTTC
>TRBJ2-1|.|TRBV28|11|TRBD2
CATRLAGKQFF
TGTGCCACCCGATTAGCGGGGAAGCAGTTCTTC
>TRBJ2-7|.|TRBV28|14|.
CASSSPGHYYEQYF
TGTGCCAGCAGTTCGCCTGGACACTACTACGAGCAGTACTTC
>TRBJ1-2|.|TRBV5-1|14|.
CASSLDRANYGYTF
TGCGCCAGCAGCTTGGACAGGGCCAACTATGGCTACACCTTC
>TRBJ2-6|few|TRBV30|16|.
CAWSFSRRSGANVLTF
TGTGCCTGGAGTTTCTCTCGTCGATCTGGGGCCAACGTCCTGACTTTC